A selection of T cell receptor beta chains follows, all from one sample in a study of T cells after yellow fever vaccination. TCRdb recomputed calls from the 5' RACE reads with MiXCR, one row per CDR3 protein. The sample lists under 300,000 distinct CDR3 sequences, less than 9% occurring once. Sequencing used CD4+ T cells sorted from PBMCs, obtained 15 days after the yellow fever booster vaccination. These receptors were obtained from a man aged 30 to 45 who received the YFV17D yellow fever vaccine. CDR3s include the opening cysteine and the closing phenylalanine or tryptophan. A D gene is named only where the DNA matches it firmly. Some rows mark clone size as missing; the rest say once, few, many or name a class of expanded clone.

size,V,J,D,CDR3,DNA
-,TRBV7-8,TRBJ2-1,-,CASSLAGGTEQFF,TGTGCCAGCAGCTTAGCCGGCGGGACCGAGCAGTTCTTC
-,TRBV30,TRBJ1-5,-,CAWSSGPNQPQHF,TGTGCCTGGAGTTCTGGTCCGAATCAGCCCCAGCATTTT
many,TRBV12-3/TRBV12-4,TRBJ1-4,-,CASSQSGSFEKLFF,TGTGCCAGCAGTCAATCAGGGTCATTTGAAAAACTGTTTTTT
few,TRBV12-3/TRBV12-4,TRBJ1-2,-,CASSLKLNGGYYGYTF,TGTGCCAGCAGTTTAAAACTCAACGGGGGGTACTATGGCTACACCTTC
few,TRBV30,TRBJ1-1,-,CAWGLGKTFF,TGTGCCTGGGGACTCGGTAAAACTTTCTTT
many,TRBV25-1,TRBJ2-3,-,CASSEPRTSANTQYF,TGTGCCAGCAGTGAACCCAGGACCAGTGCAAATACGCAGTATTTT
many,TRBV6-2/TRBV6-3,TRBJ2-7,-,CASSNIDSYEQYF,TGTGCCAGCAGCAACATTGACAGCTACGAGCAGTACTTC
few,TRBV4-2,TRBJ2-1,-,CASSQVWTYEQFF,TGTGCCAGCAGCCAGGTTTGGACTTACGAGCAGTTCTTC
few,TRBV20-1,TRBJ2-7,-,CSALTPGRGYEQYF,TGCAGTGCCCTAACTCCCGGGCGGGGCTACGAGCAGTACTTC
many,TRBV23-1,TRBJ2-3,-,CASSVGVGANTQYF,TGCGCCAGCAGTGTGGGGGTTGGGGCAAATACGCAGTATTTT
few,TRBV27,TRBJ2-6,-,CASTLAGSGANVLTF,TGTGCCAGCACCTTAGCAGGGTCCGGGGCCAACGTCCTGACTTTC
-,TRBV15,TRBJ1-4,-,CATSRDIQDEKLFF,TGTGCCACCAGCAGAGATATTCAGGATGAAAAACTGTTTTTT
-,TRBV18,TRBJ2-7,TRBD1,CASSPETGDEQYF,TGTGCCAGCTCACCAGAAACAGGGGACGAGCAGTACTTC
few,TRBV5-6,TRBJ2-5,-,CASSRALPQETQYF,TGTGCCAGCAGCCGGGCGCTCCCGCAAGAGACCCAGTACTTC
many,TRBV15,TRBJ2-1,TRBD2,CATSRDPGAGVGGSYNEQFF,TGTGCCACCAGCAGAGATCCAGGAGCGGGAGTGGGCGGCTCCTACAATGAGCAGTTCTTC
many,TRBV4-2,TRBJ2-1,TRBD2,CASSRALAGEFEFF,TGTGCCAGCAGCCGGGCCCTAGCGGGAGAATTCGAGTTCTTC
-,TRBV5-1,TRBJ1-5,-,CASSFTGGGDQPQHF,TGCGCCAGCAGCTTTACGGGGGGCGGAGATCAGCCCCAGCATTTT
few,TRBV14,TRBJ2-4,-,CASAPGPGGNIQYF,TGTGCCAGCGCGCCGGGACCCGGAGGAAACATTCAGTACTTC
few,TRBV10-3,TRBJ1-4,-,CAISESHSTNEKLFF,TGTGCCATCAGTGAGAGCCACTCAACTAATGAAAAACTGTTTTTT
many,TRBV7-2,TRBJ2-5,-,CASSLVYQETQYF,TGTGCCAGCAGCTTGGTGTACCAAGAGACCCAGTACTTC
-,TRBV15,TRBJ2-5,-,CATSIRSGYQETQYF,TGTGCCACCAGCATAAGGTCAGGGTACCAAGAGACCCAGTACTTC
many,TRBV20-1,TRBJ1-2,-,CSARQTGTSNYGYTF,TGCAGTGCTAGACAAACAGGGACCTCTAACTATGGCTACACCTTC
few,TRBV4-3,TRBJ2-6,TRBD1,CASSQSPGQGIGGANVLTF,TGCGCCAGCAGCCAAAGCCCGGGACAGGGGATCGGTGGGGCCAACGTCCTGACTTTC
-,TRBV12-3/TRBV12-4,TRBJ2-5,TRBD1,CASSATGGAGTQYF,TGTGCCAGCAGTGCGACAGGGGGGGCAGGGACCCAGTACTTC
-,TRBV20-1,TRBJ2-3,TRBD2,CSSNLLAGVDTQYF,TGCAGTTCGAACCTACTAGCGGGAGTGGATACGCAGTATTTT
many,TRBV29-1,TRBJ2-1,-,CSVDGNRGGDEQFF,TGCAGCGTTGACGGGAATCGGGGTGGGGATGAGCAGTTCTTC
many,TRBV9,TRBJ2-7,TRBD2,CASSVSHSGGSYEQYF,TGTGCCAGCAGCGTCTCCCATAGCGGGGGCTCCTACGAGCAGTACTTC
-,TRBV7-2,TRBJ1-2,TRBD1,CASSISQGFNYGYTF,TGTGCCAGCAGTATTTCACAGGGGTTTAACTATGGCTACACCTTC
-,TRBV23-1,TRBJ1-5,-,CASSQEGGGNQPQHF,TGCGCCAGCAGTCAAGAGGGTGGGGGAAATCAGCCCCAGCATTTT
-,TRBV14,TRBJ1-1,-,CASRTGGGRNTEAFF,TGTGCCAGCAGGACCGGTGGGGGGCGGAACACTGAAGCTTTCTTT
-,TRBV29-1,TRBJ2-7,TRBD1,CSVGEPGQYYEQYF,TGCAGCGTAGGGGAGCCGGGACAGTACTACGAGCAGTACTTC
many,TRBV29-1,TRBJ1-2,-,CSVDQTGSNYGYTF,TGCAGCGTTGACCAAACAGGGTCTAACTATGGCTACACCTTC
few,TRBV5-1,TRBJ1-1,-,CASSLDSGNTEAFF,TGCGCCAGCAGCTTGGATTCAGGGAACACTGAAGCTTTCTTT
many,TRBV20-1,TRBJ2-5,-,CSARDWVGGETQYF,TGCAGTGCTAGAGATTGGGTTGGCGGAGAGACCCAGTACTTC
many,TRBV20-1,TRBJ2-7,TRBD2,CSAFYSGRTYEQYF,TGCAGTGCTTTCTATAGCGGGAGGACCTACGAGCAGTACTTC
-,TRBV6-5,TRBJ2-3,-,CASSYSNPSSDTQYF,TGTGCCAGCAGTTACTCGAACCCTAGCTCTGATACGCAGTATTTT
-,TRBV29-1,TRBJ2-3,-,CSVEGQAVSTDTQYF,TGCAGCGTTGAAGGACAGGCCGTAAGCACAGATACGCAGTATTTT
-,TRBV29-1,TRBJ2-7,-,CSVGGIKSEQYF,TGCAGCGTTGGGGGGATCAAGTCCGAGCAGTACTTC
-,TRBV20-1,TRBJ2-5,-,CSARDERRVQETQYF,TGCAGTGCTAGAGATGAACGGCGGGTGCAAGAGACCCAGTACTTC
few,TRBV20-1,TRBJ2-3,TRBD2,CSARVASGYTDTQYF,TGCAGTGCTAGGGTGGCTAGCGGCTACACAGATACGCAGTATTTT
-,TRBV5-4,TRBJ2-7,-,CASSSKTSPSEQYF,TGTGCCAGCAGTTCGAAGACGAGTCCCTCCGAGCAGTACTTC
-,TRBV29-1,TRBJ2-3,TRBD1,CSVGQGGDTQYF,TGCAGCGTGGGACAGGGTGGGGATACGCAGTATTTT
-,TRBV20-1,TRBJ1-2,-,CSASGDGYTF,TGCAGTGCTAGCGGGGACGGCTACACCTTC
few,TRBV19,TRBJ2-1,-,CASSLTGRGYNEQFF,TGTGCCAGTAGTCTAACAGGGAGGGGATACAATGAGCAGTTCTTC
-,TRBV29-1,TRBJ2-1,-,CSGGERAEEQFF,TGCAGCGGTGGCGAGCGAGCCGAGGAGCAGTTCTTC
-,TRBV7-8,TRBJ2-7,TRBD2,CASRLGSGREASYEQYF,TGTGCCAGCCGCTTAGGTTCTGGTCGGGAGGCCTCCTACGAGCAGTACTTC
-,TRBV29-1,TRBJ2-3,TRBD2,CSARSAGGSTDTQYF,TGCAGCGCTAGGTCAGCGGGAGGTAGCACAGATACGCAGTATTTT
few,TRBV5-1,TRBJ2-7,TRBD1,CASRQDRGLGEQYF,TGCGCCAGCAGACAAGACAGGGGGCTGGGCGAGCAGTACTTC
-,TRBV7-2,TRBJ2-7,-,CASRGPGIGYEQYF,TGTGCCAGTAGGGGCCCCGGGATCGGCTACGAGCAGTACTTC
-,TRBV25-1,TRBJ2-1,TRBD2,CASSDGTSVNEQFF,TGTGCCAGCAGTGACGGGACTAGTGTGAATGAGCAGTTCTTC